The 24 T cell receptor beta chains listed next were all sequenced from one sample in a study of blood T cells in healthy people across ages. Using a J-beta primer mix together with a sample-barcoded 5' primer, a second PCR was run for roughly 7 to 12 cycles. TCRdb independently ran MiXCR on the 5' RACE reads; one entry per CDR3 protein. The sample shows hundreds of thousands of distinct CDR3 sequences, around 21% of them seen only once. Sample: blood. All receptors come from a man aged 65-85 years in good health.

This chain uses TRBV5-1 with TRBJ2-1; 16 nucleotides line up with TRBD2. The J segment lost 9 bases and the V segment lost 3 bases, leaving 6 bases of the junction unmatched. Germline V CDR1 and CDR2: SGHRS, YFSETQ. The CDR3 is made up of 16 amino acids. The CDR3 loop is CASSWGTSGRATEQFF. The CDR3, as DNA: TGCGCCAGCAGCTGGGGGACTAGCGGGAGGGCGACTGAGCAGTTCTTC.

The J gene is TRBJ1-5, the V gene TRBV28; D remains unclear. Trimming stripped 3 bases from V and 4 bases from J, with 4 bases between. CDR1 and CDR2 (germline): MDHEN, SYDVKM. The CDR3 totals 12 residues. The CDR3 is CASSLQNQPQHF. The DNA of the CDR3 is TGTGCCAGCAGTTTGCAGAATCAGCCCCAGCATTTT.

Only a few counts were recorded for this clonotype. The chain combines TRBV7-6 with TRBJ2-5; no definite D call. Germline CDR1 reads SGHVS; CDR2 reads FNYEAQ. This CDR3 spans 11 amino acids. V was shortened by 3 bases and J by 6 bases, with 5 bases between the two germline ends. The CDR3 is CASSFRKTQYF. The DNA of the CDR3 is TGTGCCAGCAGCTTTAGAAAGACCCAGTACTTC.

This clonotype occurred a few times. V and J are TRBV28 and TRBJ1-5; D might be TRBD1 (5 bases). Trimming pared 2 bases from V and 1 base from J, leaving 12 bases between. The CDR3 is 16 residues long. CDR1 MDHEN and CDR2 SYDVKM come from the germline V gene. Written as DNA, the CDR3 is TGTGCCAGCAGTTTAGCGACAGCCGCGAGCAATCAGCCCCAGCATTTT. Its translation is CASSLATAASNQPQHF.

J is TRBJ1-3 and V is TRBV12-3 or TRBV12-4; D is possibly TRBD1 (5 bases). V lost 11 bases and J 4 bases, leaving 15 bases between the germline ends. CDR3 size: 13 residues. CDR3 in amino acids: CAGFTNRGNTIYF. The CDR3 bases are TGTGCCGGCTTTACCAACAGGGGAAACACCATATATTTT.

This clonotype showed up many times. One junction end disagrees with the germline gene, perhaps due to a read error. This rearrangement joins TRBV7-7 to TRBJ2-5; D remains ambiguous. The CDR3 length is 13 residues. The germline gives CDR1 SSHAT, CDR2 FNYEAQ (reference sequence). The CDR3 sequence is CASSLDYQETQYF. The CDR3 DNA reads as TGTGCTAGCAGCTTAGACTACCAAGAGACCCAGTACTTC. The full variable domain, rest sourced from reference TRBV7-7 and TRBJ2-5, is GAGVSQSPRYKVTKRGQDVTLRCDPISSHATLYWYQQALGQGPEFLTYFNYEAQPDKSGLPSDRFSAERPEGSISTLTIQRTEQRDSAMYRCASSLDYQETQYFGPGTRLLVL.

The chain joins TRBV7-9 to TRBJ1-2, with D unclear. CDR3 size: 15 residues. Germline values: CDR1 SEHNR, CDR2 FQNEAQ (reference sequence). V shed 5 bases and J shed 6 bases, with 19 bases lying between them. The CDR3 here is CASSPLLWALHGYTF. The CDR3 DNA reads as TGTGCCAGCAGCCCGCTGCTTTGGGCTCTGCATGGCTACACCTTC. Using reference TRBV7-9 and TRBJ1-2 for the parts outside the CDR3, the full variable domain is DTGVSQNPRHKITKRGQNVTFRCDPISEHNRLYWYRQTLGQGPEFLTYFQNEAQLEKSRLLSDRFSAERPKGSFSTLEIQRTEQGDSAMYLCASSPLLWALHGYTFGSGTRLTVV.

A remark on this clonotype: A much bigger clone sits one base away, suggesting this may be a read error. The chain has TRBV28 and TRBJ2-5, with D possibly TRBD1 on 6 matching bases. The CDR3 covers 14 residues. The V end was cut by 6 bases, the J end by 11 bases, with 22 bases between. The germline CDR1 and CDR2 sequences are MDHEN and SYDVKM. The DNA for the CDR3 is TGTGCCAGCAGGAGCAGGGGAATCTCCTACGGGCAGTACTTC. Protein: CASRSRGISYGQYF.

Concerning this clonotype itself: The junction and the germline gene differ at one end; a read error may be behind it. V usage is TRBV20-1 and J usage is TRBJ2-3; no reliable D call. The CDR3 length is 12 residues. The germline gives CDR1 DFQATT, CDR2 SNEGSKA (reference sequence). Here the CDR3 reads CSGAGPTDTQYF. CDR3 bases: TGCAGTGGCGCCGGACCCACAGATACGCAGTACTTT.

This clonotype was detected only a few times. This CDR3 is CSARTSGNQSSYNEQFF. The CDR3 nucleotides are TGCAGTGCAAGGACTAGCGGGAATCAAAGCTCCTACAATGAGCAGTTCTTC. The chain joins TRBV20-1 to TRBJ2-1; 12 positions agree with TRBD2. CDR3 length: 17 amino acids. Germline V gene data show CDR1 as DFQATT and CDR2 as SNEGSKA (reference sequence). V lost 6 bases, J lost 0 bases, and 9 bases stayed unmatched.

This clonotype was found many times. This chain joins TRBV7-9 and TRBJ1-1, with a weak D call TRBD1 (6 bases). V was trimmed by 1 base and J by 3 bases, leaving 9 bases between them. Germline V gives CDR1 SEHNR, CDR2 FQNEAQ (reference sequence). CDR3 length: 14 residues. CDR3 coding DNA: TGTGCCAGCAGCTTAGGGGGGGCTCACACTGAAGCTTTCTTT. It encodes CASSLGGAHTEAFF.

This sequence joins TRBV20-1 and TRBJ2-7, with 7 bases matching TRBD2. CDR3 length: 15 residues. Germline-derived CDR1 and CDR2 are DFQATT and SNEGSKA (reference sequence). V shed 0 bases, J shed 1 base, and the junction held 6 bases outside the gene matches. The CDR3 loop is CSARDGSGPSYEQYF. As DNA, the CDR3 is TGCAGTGCTAGAGACGGTAGCGGGCCGTCCTACGAGCAGTACTTC.

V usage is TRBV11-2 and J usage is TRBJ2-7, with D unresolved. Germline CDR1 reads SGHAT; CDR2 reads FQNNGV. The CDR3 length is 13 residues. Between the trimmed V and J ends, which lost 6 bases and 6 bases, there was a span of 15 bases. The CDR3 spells CASRALNYGEQYF. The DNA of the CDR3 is TGTGCCAGCAGGGCGCTTAACTACGGCGAGCAGTACTTC.

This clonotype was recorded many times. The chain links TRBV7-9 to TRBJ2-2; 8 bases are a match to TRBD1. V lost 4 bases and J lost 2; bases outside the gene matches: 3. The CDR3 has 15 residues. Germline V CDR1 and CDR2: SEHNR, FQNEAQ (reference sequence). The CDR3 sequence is CASSSGQGNTGELFF. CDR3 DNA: TGTGCCAGCAGCTCCGGACAGGGTAACACCGGGGAGCTGTTTTTT.

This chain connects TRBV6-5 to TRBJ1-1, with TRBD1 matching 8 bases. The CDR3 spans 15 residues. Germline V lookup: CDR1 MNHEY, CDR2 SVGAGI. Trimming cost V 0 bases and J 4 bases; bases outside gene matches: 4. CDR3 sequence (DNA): TGTGCCAGCAGTTACTCCGGGACAGGTCCCACTGAAGCTTTCTTT. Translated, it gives CASSYSGTGPTEAFF.

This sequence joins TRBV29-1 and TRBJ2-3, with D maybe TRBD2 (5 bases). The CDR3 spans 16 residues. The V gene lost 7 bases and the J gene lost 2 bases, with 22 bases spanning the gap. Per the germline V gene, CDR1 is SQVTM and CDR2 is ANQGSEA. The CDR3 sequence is CSANPALLGDTDTQYF. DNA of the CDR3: TGCAGCGCAAACCCGGCCCTCCTCGGGGACACAGATACGCAGTATTTT.

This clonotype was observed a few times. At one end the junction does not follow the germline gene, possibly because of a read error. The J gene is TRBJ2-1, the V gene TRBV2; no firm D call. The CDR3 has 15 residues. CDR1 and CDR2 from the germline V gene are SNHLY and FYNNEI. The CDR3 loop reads CASSELGLVYNEQLF. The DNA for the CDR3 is TGTGCCAGCAGTGAGTTAGGGCTAGTCTACAATGAGCAGCTCTTC. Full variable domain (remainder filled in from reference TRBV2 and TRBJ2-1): EPEVTQTPSHQVTQMGQEVILRCVPISNHLYFYWYRQILGQKVEFLVSFYNNEISEKSEIFDDQFSVERPDGSNFTLKIRSTKLEDSAMYFCASSELGLVYNEQLFGPGTRLTVL.

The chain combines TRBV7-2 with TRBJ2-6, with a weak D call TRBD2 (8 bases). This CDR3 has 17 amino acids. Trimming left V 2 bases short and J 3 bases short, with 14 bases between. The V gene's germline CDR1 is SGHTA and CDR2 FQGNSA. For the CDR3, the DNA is TGTGCCAGCAGCTTACGGGAGGGGGCCCTTGGGGCCAACGTCCTGACTTTC. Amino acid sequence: CASSLREGALGANVLTF.

CDR3 nucleotide sequence: TGTGCCAGCAGCTTAGCCCCGAACCTAGCGGTCCAAGAGACCCAGTACTTC. This sequence encodes CASSLAPNLAVQETQYF. The chain combines TRBV7-2 with TRBJ2-5; the match to TRBD2 covers 7 bases. The CDR3 covers 17 residues. Germline assignment: CDR1 SGHTA and CDR2 FQGNSA. V gave up 0 bases and J gave up 1 base; unmatched junction bases: 8.

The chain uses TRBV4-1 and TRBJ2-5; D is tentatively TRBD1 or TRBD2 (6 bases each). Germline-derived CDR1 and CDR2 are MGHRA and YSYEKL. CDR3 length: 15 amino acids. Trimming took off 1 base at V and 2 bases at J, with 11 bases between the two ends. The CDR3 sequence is CASSQGGGKQETQYF. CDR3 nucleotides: TGCGCCAGCAGCCAAGGAGGGGGGAAACAAGAGACCCAGTACTTC.

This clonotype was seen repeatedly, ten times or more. CDR3 loop: CASSLEPDGTYEQYF. In DNA form, the CDR3 reads TGTGCCAGCAGCTTAGAACCCGACGGAACCTACGAGCAGTACTTC. V and J are TRBV7-6 and TRBJ2-7; no firm D call. Germline V lookup: CDR1 SGHVS, CDR2 FNYEAQ. V was clipped by 1 base and J by 2 bases, with 12 bases between them. CDR3 length equals 15 residues.

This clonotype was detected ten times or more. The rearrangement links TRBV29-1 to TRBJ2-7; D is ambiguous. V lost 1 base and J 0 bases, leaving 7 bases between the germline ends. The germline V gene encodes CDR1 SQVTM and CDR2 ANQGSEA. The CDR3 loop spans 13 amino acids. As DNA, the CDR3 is TGCAGCGTTGAAGTGAATCACTCCTACGAGCAGTACTTC. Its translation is CSVEVNHSYEQYF.

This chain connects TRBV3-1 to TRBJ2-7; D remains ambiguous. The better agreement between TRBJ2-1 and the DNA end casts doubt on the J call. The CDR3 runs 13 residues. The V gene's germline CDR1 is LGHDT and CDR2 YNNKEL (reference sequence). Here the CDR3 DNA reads TGTGCCAGCAGCCAAGGCGGACCCAATGAGCAGTTCTTC. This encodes CASSQGGPNEQFF.

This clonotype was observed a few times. The CDR3 region is CASSLQGGQRETQYF. CDR3 sequence (DNA): TGCGCCAGCAGCTTACAGGGGGGCCAACGAGAGACCCAGTACTTC. The V gene is TRBV5-1, the J gene TRBJ2-5; TRBD1 agrees at 8 bases. The length of the CDR3 is 15 residues. V lost 2 bases, J lost 4 bases, and 7 bases stayed unmatched. The germline V gene has CDR1 SGHRS and CDR2 YFSETQ.